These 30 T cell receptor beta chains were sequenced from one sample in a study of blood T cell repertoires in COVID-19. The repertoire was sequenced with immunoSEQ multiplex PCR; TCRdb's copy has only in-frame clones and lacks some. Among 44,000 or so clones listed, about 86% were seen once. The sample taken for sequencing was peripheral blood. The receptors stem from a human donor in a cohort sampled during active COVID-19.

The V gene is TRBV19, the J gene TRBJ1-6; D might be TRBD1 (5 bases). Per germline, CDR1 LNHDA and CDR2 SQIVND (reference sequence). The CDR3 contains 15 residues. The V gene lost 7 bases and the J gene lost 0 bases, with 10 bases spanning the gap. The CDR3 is CASTGASSYNSPLHF. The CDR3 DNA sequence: TGTGCCAGTACTGGGGCGAGCTCCTATAATTCACCCCTCCACTTT.

The CDR3 DNA sequence: TGTGCCAGCAGGGAGCGACCCTCTGGAAACACCATATATTTT. It translates to CASRERPSGNTIYF. The rearrangement links TRBV27 to TRBJ1-3; D call uncertain. This CDR3 is 14 amino acids long. CDR1 and CDR2 (germline): MNHEY, SMNVEV (reference sequence). V was clipped by 6 bases and J by 0 bases, with 9 bases between them.

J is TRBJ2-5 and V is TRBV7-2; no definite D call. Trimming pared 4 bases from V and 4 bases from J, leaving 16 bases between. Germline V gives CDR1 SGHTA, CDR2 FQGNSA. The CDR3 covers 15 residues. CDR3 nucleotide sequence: TGTGCCAGCAGCTCCCTACTGGCCCAGGTAGAGACCCAGTACTTC. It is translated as CASSSLLAQVETQYF.

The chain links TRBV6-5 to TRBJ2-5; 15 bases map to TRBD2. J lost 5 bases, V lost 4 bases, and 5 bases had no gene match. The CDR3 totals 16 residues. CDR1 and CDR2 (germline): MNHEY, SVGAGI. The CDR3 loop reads CASSSGLAGGRETQYF. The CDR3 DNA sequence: TGTGCCAGCAGTTCAGGACTAGCGGGGGGGAGGGAGACCCAGTACTTC.

In DNA form, the CDR3 reads TGTGCCAGCAGCCCCACTAGCGGGGGGGCCGGAGATACGCAGTATTTT. Amino acids: CASSPTSGGAGDTQYF. This rearrangement joins TRBV5-4 to TRBJ2-3; 13 bases align to TRBD2. The CDR3 extends over 16 amino acids. V was clipped by 4 bases and J by 5 bases; unmatched bases: 7. The germline V gene encodes CDR1 SGHNT and CDR2 YYREEE (reference sequence).

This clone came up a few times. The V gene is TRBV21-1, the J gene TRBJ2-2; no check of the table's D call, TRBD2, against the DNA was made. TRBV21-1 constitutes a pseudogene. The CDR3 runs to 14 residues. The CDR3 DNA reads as TGTGCCAGCTCGCGGGGGGGCCCCCCCGGGGAGCTGTTTTTT. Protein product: CASSRGGPPGELFF.

CDR3 residues: CASSQVVLAGQYF. The CDR3 DNA sequence: TGTGCCAGCAGCCAAGTAGTCCTAGCGGGCCAGTATTTT. J is TRBJ2-3 and V is TRBV3-1 (or the pseudogene TRBV3-2); 8 bases map to TRBD2. With V trimmed by 1 base and J by 12 bases, 6 bases remained unmatched. Germline loops: CDR1 LGHDT, CDR2 YNNKEL (reference sequence). The CDR3 totals 13 residues.

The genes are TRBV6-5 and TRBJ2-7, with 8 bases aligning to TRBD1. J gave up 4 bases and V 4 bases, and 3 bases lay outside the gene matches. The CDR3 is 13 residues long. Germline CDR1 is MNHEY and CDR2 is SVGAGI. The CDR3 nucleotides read TGTGCCAGCAGTTGGACAGGGAGGTACGAGCAGTACTTC. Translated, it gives CASSWTGRYEQYF.

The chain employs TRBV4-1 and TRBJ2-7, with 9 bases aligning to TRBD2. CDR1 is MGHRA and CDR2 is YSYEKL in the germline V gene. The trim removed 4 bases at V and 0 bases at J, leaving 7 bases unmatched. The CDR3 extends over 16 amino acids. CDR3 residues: CASSLLRTSDSYEQYF. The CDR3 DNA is TGCGCCAGCAGCCTCCTTCGGACTAGCGACTCCTACGAGCAGTACTTC.

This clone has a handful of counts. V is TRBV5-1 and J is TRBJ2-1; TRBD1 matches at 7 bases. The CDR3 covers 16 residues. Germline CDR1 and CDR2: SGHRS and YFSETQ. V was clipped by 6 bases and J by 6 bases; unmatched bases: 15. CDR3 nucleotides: TGCGCCAGCACCCAATATAGACAGGGTCCAGCCAATGAGCAGTTCTTC. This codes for CASTQYRQGPANEQFF.

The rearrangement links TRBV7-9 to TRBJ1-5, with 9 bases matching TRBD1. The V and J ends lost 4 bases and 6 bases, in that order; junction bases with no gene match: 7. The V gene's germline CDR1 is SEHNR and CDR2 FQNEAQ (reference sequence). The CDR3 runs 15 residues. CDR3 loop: CASSWGQGGLQPQHF. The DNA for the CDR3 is TGTGCCAGCAGCTGGGGACAGGGAGGACTTCAGCCCCAGCATTTT.

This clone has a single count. CDR3 residues: CASSKSRTGLPYEQYF. For the CDR3, the DNA is TGTGCCAGCAGCAAATCAAGGACAGGCCTACCCTACGAGCAGTACTTC. The J gene is TRBJ2-7, the V gene TRBV21-1; the tabulated D call, TRBD1, remains unverified against the DNA. TRBV21-1 counts as a pseudogene. The CDR3 totals 16 residues.

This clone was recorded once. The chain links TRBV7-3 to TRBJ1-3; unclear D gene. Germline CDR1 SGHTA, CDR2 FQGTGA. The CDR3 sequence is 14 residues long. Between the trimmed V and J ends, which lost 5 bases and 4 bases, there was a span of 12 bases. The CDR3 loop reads CASSLGPYGNTIYF. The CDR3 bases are TGTGCCAGCAGCCTAGGCCCGTACGGAAACACCATATATTTT.

The CDR3: CASSLSRVGETQYF. DNA of the CDR3: TGTGCCAGCAGTTTAAGCAGGGTCGGAGAGACCCAGTACTTC. The chain uses TRBV27 and TRBJ2-5; D is perhaps TRBD1 (5 bases). Trimming shortened V by 2 bases and J by 4 bases, and 11 bases separated the two germline ends. Germline CDR1 is MNHEY and CDR2 is SMNVEV (reference sequence). The CDR3 runs to 14 residues.

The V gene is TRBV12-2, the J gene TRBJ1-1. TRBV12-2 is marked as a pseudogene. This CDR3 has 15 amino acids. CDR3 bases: TGTGCAAGTCGCTTGGGCGGGGAGGGACAACAAGGAGCTTTCTTT. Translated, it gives CASRLGGEGQQGAFF.

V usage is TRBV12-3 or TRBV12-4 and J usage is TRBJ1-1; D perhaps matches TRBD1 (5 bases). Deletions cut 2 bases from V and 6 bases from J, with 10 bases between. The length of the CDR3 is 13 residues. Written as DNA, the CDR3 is TGTGCCAGCAGTTTAACAGGAAGCCCTGAAGCTTTCTTT. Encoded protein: CASSLTGSPEAFF.

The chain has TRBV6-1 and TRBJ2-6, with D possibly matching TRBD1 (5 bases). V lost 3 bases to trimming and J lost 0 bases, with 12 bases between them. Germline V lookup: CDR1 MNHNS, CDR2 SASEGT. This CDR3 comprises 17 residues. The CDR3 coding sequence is TGTGCCAGCAGTGACAAGGGGTTCCCCTCTGGGGCCAACGTCCTGACTTTC. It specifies CASSDKGFPSGANVLTF.

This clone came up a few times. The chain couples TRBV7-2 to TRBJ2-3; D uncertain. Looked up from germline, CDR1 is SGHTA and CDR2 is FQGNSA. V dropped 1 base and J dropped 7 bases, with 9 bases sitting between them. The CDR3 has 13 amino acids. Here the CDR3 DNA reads TGTGCCAGCAGCTTAGGACTTACTAATACGCAGTATTTT. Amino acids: CASSLGLTNTQYF.

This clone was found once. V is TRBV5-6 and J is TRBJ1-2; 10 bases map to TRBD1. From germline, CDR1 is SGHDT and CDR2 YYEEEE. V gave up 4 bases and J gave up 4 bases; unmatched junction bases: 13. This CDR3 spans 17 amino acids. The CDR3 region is CASSIGTGDILLYGYTF. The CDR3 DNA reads TGTGCCAGCAGCATTGGGACAGGGGATATTCTTCTCTATGGCTACACCTTC.

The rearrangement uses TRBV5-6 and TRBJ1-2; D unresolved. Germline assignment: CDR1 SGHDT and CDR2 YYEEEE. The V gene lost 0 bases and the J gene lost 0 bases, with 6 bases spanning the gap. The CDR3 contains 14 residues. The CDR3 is CASSLGRPNYGYTF. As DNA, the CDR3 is TGTGCCAGCAGCTTGGGCAGGCCTAACTATGGCTACACCTTC.

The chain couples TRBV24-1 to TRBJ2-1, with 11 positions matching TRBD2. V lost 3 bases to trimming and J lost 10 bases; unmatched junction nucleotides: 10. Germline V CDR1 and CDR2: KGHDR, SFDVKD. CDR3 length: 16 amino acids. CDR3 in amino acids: CATSDRNSGGAFEQFF. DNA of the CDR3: TGTGCCACCAGTGATCGAAATAGCGGGGGGGCATTCGAGCAGTTCTTC.

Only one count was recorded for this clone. The CDR3: CASSVSSMNTEAFF. The CDR3, as DNA: TGTGCCAGCAGCGTATCCAGTATGAACACTGAAGCTTTCTTT. V is TRBV9 and J is TRBJ1-1, with D unresolved. The CDR3 consists of 14 residues. The germline V gene encodes CDR1 SGDLS and CDR2 YYNGEE. The germline V and J ends were trimmed by 1 base and 0 bases, with 7 bases remaining between them.

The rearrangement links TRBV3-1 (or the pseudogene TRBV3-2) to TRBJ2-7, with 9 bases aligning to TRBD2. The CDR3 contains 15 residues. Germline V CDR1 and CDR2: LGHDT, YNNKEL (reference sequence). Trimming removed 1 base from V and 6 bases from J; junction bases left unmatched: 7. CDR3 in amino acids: CASSQGRGGAREQYF. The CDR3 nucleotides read TGTGCCAGCAGCCAAGGCCGCGGGGGGGCCCGCGAGCAGTACTTC.

DNA for the CDR3: TGTGCCAGCAGCCAAGGACAGTTCGAAGCTTTCTTT. Its protein product is CASSQGQFEAFF. This chain links TRBV4-2 with TRBJ1-1; a possible D gene is TRBD1 (5 bases). Germline CDR1 and CDR2: LGHNA and YNFKEQ. Trimming cost V 1 base and J 8 bases, with 8 bases left between them. The CDR3 sequence is 12 residues long.

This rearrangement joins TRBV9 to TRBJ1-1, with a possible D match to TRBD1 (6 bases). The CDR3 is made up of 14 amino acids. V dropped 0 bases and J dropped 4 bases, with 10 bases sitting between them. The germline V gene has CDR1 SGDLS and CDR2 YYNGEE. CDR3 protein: CASSVAVGGTEAFF. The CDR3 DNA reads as TGTGCCAGCAGCGTAGCGGTAGGGGGCACTGAAGCTTTCTTT.

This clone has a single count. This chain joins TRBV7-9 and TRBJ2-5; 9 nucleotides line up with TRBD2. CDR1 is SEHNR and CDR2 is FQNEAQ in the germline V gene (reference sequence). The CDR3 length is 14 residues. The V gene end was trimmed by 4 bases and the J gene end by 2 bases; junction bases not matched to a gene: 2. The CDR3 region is CASSSAGGQETQYF. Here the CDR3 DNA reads TGTGCCAGCAGCTCAGCGGGGGGTCAAGAGACCCAGTACTTC.

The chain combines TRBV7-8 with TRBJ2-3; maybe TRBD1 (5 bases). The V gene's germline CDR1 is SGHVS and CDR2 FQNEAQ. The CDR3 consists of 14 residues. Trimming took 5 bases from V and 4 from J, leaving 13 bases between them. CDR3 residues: CASSKQVRADTQYF. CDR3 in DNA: TGTGCCAGCAGCAAACAGGTCCGTGCAGATACGCAGTATTTT. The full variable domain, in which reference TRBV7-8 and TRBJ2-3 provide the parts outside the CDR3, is GAGVSQSPRYKVAKRGQDVALRCDPISGHVSLFWYQQALGQGPEFLTYFQNEAQLDKSGLPSDRFFAERPEGSVSTLKIQRTQQEDSAVYLCASSKQVRADTQYFGPGTRLTVL.

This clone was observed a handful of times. The CDR3 spells CASSETGISGNTIYF. In DNA, the CDR3 is TGCGCCAGCAGCGAAACAGGGATCTCTGGAAACACCATATATTTT. This sequence joins TRBV10-1 and TRBJ1-3; TRBD1 is a possible D gene (6 bases). This CDR3 is built from 15 residues. Trimming shortened V by 6 bases and J by 0 bases, and 12 bases separated the two germline ends. CDR1 is WNHNN and CDR2 is SYGVQD in the germline V gene (reference sequence).

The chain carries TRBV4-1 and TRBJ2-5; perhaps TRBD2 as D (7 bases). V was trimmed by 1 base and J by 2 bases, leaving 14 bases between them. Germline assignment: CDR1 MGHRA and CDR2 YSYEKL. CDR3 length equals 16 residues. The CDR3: CASSQGGGGRQETQYF. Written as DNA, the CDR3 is TGCGCCAGCAGCCAAGGGGGAGGGGGTCGGCAAGAGACCCAGTACTTC.

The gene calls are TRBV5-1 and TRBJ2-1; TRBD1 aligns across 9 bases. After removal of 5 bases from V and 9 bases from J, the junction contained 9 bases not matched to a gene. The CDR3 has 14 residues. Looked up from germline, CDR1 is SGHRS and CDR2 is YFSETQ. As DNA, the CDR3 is TGCGCCAGCAGGCTTGGATACAGGGGGCTTGAGCAGTTCTTC. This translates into CASRLGYRGLEQFF.